Below, one TCR beta chain is given with its context. With 2 bases clipped from V and 4 bases from J, the junction kept 8 bases outside the gene matches. This CDR3 region has 15 residues. CDR1 is GTSNPN and CDR2 is SVGIG in the germline V gene (reference sequence). This entry is derived from a study of siplizumab effects on memory and regulatory T cells. The assay was immunoSEQ multiplex PCR, and TCRdb's table has in-frame clones only and misses some. This sample has about 100,000 clones, with roughly nine tenths found just once. The TCR sequence derives from a human donor in good health. The sample comprised CD4+ T cells sorted from blood. This chain joins TRBV30 and TRBJ1-5; 7 positions agree with TRBD1. CDR3 protein: CAWSFGDSRNQPQHF. CDR3 DNA sequence: TGTGCCTGGAGTTTCGGGGACAGTAGGAATCAGCCCCAGCATTTT.